The present entry profiles one T cell receptor beta chain with its context. These data belong to a study of cytomegalovirus exposure and HLA in healthy donors. This CDR3 is built from 15 residues. Germline CDR1 and CDR2: SGHTA and FQGTGA. V gave up 8 bases and J gave up 3 bases; unmatched junction bases: 7. Amplification used 60 Vbeta primers and 13 Jbeta primers. In the authors' methods: The count from a later analysis was 65 million to 90 million unique TCR beta chains, approximately 9.9 million of them shared. Data came from immunoSEQ multiplex PCR; TCRdb stores just in-frame clones and leaves some out. V, J and clone size derive from that table, while D and trimming were established from the DNA sequence. Among fewer than 300,000 clones listed, just over 85% were seen once.

Sequenced sample: PBMCs. The TCR comes from a man aged 40-49 years in good health and CMV-seropositive. The chain recombines TRBV7-3 with TRBJ2-2; 9 nucleotides align to TRBD1. The CDR3 loop is CASQLGQGDTGELFF. CDR3 bases: TGTGCCAGCCAACTGGGACAGGGAGACACCGGGGAGCTGTTTTTT. Complete variable domain (other parts from reference TRBV7-3 and TRBJ2-2): GAGVSQTPSNKVTEKGKYVELRCDPISGHTALYWYRQSLGQGPEFLIYFQGTGAADDSGLPNDRFFAVRPEGSVSTLKIQRTERGDSAVYLCASQLGQGDTGELFFGEGSRLTVL.